The next 24 T cell receptor beta chains were all read from a single sample in a study of blood T cells in healthy people across ages. A second PCR, run for about 6 to 11 cycles, used a sample-barcoded 5' primer plus a J-beta primer mix. From the 5' RACE reads, TCRdb called clonotypes with MiXCR, one entry per CDR3 protein. The sample has fewer than 800,000 distinct CDR3 sequences, about 32% seen once. Sequencing was done on a sample of blood. All receptors derive from an elderly woman in good health.

This clonotype was counted at least ten times. The chain recombines TRBV20-1 with TRBJ2-5; TRBD1 aligns across 8 bases. The CDR3 extends over 15 amino acids. Germline assignment: CDR1 DFQATT and CDR2 SNEGSKA (reference sequence). Losses at the gene ends were 0 bases for V and 6 bases for J; bases not matched to a gene: 9. CDR3 loop: CSARDPSGQGKTQYF. The CDR3 nucleotides are TGCAGTGCTAGAGATCCCTCCGGACAGGGAAAGACCCAGTACTTC.

In its sample, this clonotype was seen many times. The V and J genes are TRBV2 and TRBJ2-7; the match to TRBD1 covers 8 bases. J lost 6 bases, V lost 7 bases, and 5 bases had no gene match. Germline V gene lookup returns CDR1 SNHLY and CDR2 FYNNEI. This CDR3 contains 12 residues. CDR3 sequence (DNA): TGTGCCAGCACCGGACAGGGCGGCGAGCAGTACTTC. Protein sequence: CASTGQGGEQYF.

This clonotype is termed medium-sized. CDR3 coding DNA: TGCGCCAGCAGCCAAGAATGGGCGGGGGGGTCCTACGAGCAGTACTTC. Amino acids: CASSQEWAGGSYEQYF. The chain joins TRBV4-3 to TRBJ2-7; 9 bases map to TRBD2. The V gene end was trimmed by 0 bases and the J gene end by 1 base; junction bases not matched to a gene: 4. Germline lookup yields CDR1 LGHNA and CDR2 YSLEER. The CDR3 extends over 16 amino acids.

This sequence joins TRBV6-6 and TRBJ2-1; D not resolved. The V gene's germline CDR1 is MNHNY and CDR2 SVGAGI (reference sequence). Deletions cut 1 base from V and 6 bases from J, with 7 bases between. This CDR3 contains 13 residues. Written as DNA, the CDR3 is TGTGCCAGCAGTTACTGGACCCCCAATGAGCAGTTCTTC. This encodes CASSYWTPNEQFF.

This clonotype was picked up many times. The chain employs TRBV14 and TRBJ2-5; D uncertain. This CDR3 spans 14 amino acids. The V and J ends lost 1 base and 5 bases respectively, with 11 bases between them. CDR1 and CDR2 (germline): SGHDN, FVKESK. CDR3 nucleotides: TGTGCCAGCAGCCAAGTAGGGCCCTGGGAGACCCAGTACTTC. This translates into CASSQVGPWETQYF.

Points on this clonotype: The junction departs from the called germline gene at one end, perhaps through a read error. The chain employs TRBV29-1 and TRBJ2-7, with D unresolved. Germline CDR1 reads SQVTM; CDR2 reads ANQGSEA. The CDR3 sequence is 14 residues long. The CDR3 DNA reads TGCAGCGTTGGGGCATCAGATTTCGCGGCGGAGCAGTATTTC. This encodes CSVGASDFAAEQYF.

V gene TRBV7-2 combines with J gene TRBJ2-7; tentative D call: TRBD2 (5 bases). Germline CDR1 is SGHTA and CDR2 is FQGNSA. The CDR3 consists of 13 residues. Trimming stripped 1 base from V and 4 bases from J, with 8 bases between. This chain's CDR3 is CASSLVGEYEQYF. As DNA, the CDR3 is TGTGCCAGCAGCTTAGTTGGGGAGTACGAGCAGTACTTC.

This clonotype was recorded many times. This chain uses TRBV19 with TRBJ2-7; D is tentatively TRBD1 or TRBD2 (5 bases each). There are 14 residues in the CDR3. Germline assignment: CDR1 LNHDA and CDR2 SQIVND (reference sequence). V was pared by 6 bases and J by 4 bases, with 16 bases between. CDR3 sequence: CASSRSGTDYEQYF. In DNA form, the CDR3 reads TGTGCCAGTAGCCGATCCGGGACGGATTACGAGCAGTACTTC.

Of note for this clonotype: A much larger clonotype is one base distant, so this may be a read error. The chain links TRBV7-2 to TRBJ1-5, with 9 bases fitting TRBD1. Germline V gene data show CDR1 as SGHTA and CDR2 as FQGNSA. The CDR3 has 15 residues. DNA for the CDR3: TGTGCCAGCGGCTTGGGACAGGGCCCCAATCAGCCCCAGCATTTT. Translated, it gives CASGLGQGPNQPQHF. The whole variable domain, filled in from reference TRBV7-2 and TRBJ1-5, reads GAGVSQSPSNKVTEKGKDVELRCDPISGHTALYWYRQSLGQGLEFLIYFQGNSAPDKSGLPSDRFSAERTGGSVSTLTIQRTQQEDSAVYLCASGLGQGPNQPQHFGDGTRLSIL.

CDR3 residues: CASSLVFGTSSTEAFF. The CDR3 DNA is TGTGCCAGCAGCTTGGTTTTTGGGACTAGCAGCACTGAAGCTTTCTTT. The chain couples TRBV5-8 to TRBJ1-1; maybe TRBD1 (5 bases). V was shortened by 0 bases and J by 4 bases, with 16 bases between the two germline ends. The CDR3 has 16 amino acids. Germline V gives CDR1 SGHTS, CDR2 YDEGEE. The variable domain in full, with the rest retrieved from reference TRBV5-8 and TRBJ1-1, is EAGVTQSPTHLIKTRGQQATLRCSPISGHTSVYWYQQALGLGLQFLLWYDEGEERNRGNFPPRFSGRQFPNYSSELNVNALELEDSALYLCASSLVFGTSSTEAFFGQGTRLTVV.

This clonotype was detected many times. The chain has TRBV18 and TRBJ2-7; D possibly uses TRBD1 or TRBD2 (5 bases each). Germline V gene sequence: CDR1 KGHSH, CDR2 LQKENI. This CDR3 region has 14 residues. The ends were cut back, 2 bases at V and 2 bases at J, with 10 bases in the middle. CDR3 loop: CASSPGTEAYEQYF. CDR3 DNA: TGTGCCAGCTCACCAGGGACGGAAGCCTACGAGCAGTACTTC.

This clonotype was counted many times. The CDR3 sequence: CASSVTPSIGEQYF. Here the CDR3 DNA reads TGTGCCAGCAGCGTAACACCAAGTATTGGCGAGCAGTACTTC. The J gene is TRBJ2-7, the V gene TRBV9; no clear D gene. V was shortened by 1 base and J by 6 bases, with 14 bases between the two germline ends. CDR1 SGDLS and CDR2 YYNGEE come from the germline V gene. The CDR3 contains 14 residues.

This chain links TRBV28 with TRBJ1-3; D gene uncertain. CDR1 and CDR2 from the germline V gene are MDHEN and SYDVKM. This CDR3 comprises 13 residues. The V and J ends lost 8 bases and 0 bases respectively, with 8 bases between them. The CDR3 DNA reads TGTGCCAGCCGCCCCGGCTCTGGAAACACCATATATTTT. Protein product: CASRPGSGNTIYF. The whole variable domain, remainder taken from reference TRBV28 and TRBJ1-3, is DVKVTQSSRYLVKRTGEKVFLECVQDMDHENMFWYRQDPGLGLRLIYFSYDVKMKEKGDIPEGYSVSREKKERFSLILESASTNQTSMYLCASRPGSGNTIYFGEGSWLTVV.

The rearrangement uses TRBV7-2 and TRBJ2-7; D is unresolved. This CDR3 contains 17 residues. Deletions cut 5 bases from V and 2 bases from J, with 22 bases between. Germline V gene sequence: CDR1 SGHTA, CDR2 FQGNSA. CDR3 in DNA: TGTGCCAGCAGCGAGCTACAGACCTATTCCCTAACCTACGAGCAGTACTTC. Its protein is CASSELQTYSLTYEQYF.

This chain links TRBV11-2 with TRBJ1-5; 9 bases fit TRBD1. This CDR3 comprises 13 residues. V trimming: 6 bases; J trimming: 7 bases; junction bases outside the gene matches: 4. Germline CDR1 SGHAT, CDR2 FQNNGV. The CDR3 region is CASSWTGEQPQHF. The DNA for the CDR3 is TGTGCCAGCAGTTGGACAGGGGAACAGCCCCAGCATTTT.

For this clonotype: This may arise from a read error, as a much more abundant clone is one base away. The chain combines TRBV5-1 with TRBJ2-7; D call uncertain. CDR3 length: 14 residues. V lost 0 bases, J lost 7 bases, and 14 bases lay in between. The V gene's germline CDR1 is SGHRS and CDR2 YFSETQ. The CDR3 reads CASSLADLIHEQYF. CDR3 coding DNA: TGCGCCAGCAGCTTGGCCGACCTAATCCATGAGCAGTACTTC.

The chain employs TRBV24-1 and TRBJ2-5; D remains unclear. There are 14 residues in the CDR3. Germline V gives CDR1 KGHDR, CDR2 SFDVKD. V shed 4 bases and J shed 2 bases, with 10 bases lying between them. This CDR3 is CATSDVQEQETQYF. CDR3 DNA sequence: TGTGCCACCAGTGACGTTCAGGAGCAAGAGACCCAGTACTTC.

This clonotype was observed once. A clone one base away is much larger, so this may be a read error. Since no conserved phenylalanine or tryptophan closes the CDR3, a read error is the likely cause. The chain recombines TRBV27 with TRBJ1-2; D may be TRBD1 (6 bases). Trimming removed 5 bases at V and 4 bases at J, with 11 bases between. The V gene's germline CDR1 is MNHEY and CDR2 SMNVEV (reference sequence). This CDR3 is built from 13 residues. CDR3 protein: CASSKQGPYGYTC. The DNA of the CDR3 is TGTGCCAGCAGTAAGCAGGGGCCCTATGGCTACACCTGC.

For this clonotype: The junction does not match germline at one end; this may be a read error. This chain connects TRBV5-1 to TRBJ1-2; D call uncertain. The CDR3 loop spans 16 amino acids. Germline CDR1 is SGHRS and CDR2 is YFSETQ. CDR3: CANSLGWGSVSYGYTF. The CDR3, as DNA: TGCGCCAACAGCTTGGGCTGGGGTTCTGTTAGCTATGGCTACACCTTC. Variable domain in full (rest from reference TRBV5-1 and TRBJ1-2): KAGVTQTPRYLIKTRGQQVTLSCSPISGHRSVSWYQQTPGQGLQFLFEYFSETQRNKGNFPGRFSGRQFSNSRSEMNVSTLELGDSALYLCANSLGWGSVSYGYTFGSGTRLTVV.

This clonotype was seen ten or more times. The gene calls are TRBV30 and TRBJ2-1; D remains unclear. In germline, CDR1 is GTSNPN, CDR2 SVGIG (reference sequence). This CDR3 region has 12 residues. Trimming shortened V by 5 bases and J by 5 bases, and 10 bases separated the two germline ends. The CDR3 loop reads CAWSSPNNEQFF. CDR3 in DNA: TGTGCCTGGTCCAGCCCTAACAATGAGCAGTTCTTC.

For this clonotype: With a far larger clone one base away, a read error is the likely cause. J is TRBJ2-1 and V is TRBV11-2; 7 bases line up with TRBD1. V dropped 2 bases and J dropped 10; count of bases not matched to a gene: 8. Germline V gene data show CDR1 as SGHAT and CDR2 as FQNNGV. The CDR3 extends over 14 amino acids. DNA of the CDR3: TGTGCCAGCAGCTTAAGGACAGGAGCCTACGAGCAGTTCTTC. Translated: CASSLRTGAYEQFF.

There are many counts of this clonotype. The chain couples TRBV5-5 to TRBJ1-2; TRBD1 aligns across 7 bases. Trimming at V came to 4 bases and at J to 8 bases, leaving 11 bases not matched to a gene. Per germline, CDR1 SGHKS and CDR2 YYEKEE (reference sequence). The CDR3 length is 14 residues. CDR3 residues: CASSPGTAPRGYTF. The CDR3 DNA reads as TGTGCCAGCAGCCCCGGGACAGCGCCTCGGGGCTACACCTTC.

This clonotype was observed many times. The chain couples TRBV6-5 to TRBJ2-7; D gene unclear. V dropped 5 bases and J dropped 6 bases, with 11 bases sitting between them. The CDR3 sequence is 12 residues long. Germline V gives CDR1 MNHEY, CDR2 SVGAGI. In nucleotides, the CDR3 is TGTGCCAGCAGTGTCTACACGGGCGAGCAGTACTTC. Protein: CASSVYTGEQYF.

This clonotype was seen only a few times. The chain carries TRBV20-1 and TRBJ1-1; 9 positions agree with TRBD1. After removal of 6 bases from V and 4 bases from J, the junction contained 6 bases not matched to a gene. CDR3 length: 13 residues. Germline values: CDR1 DFQATT, CDR2 SNEGSKA (reference sequence). The CDR3 region has the DNA TGCAGTGCCCTGACAGGGGGTGCCACTGAAGCTTTCTTT. It translates to CSALTGGATEAFF.